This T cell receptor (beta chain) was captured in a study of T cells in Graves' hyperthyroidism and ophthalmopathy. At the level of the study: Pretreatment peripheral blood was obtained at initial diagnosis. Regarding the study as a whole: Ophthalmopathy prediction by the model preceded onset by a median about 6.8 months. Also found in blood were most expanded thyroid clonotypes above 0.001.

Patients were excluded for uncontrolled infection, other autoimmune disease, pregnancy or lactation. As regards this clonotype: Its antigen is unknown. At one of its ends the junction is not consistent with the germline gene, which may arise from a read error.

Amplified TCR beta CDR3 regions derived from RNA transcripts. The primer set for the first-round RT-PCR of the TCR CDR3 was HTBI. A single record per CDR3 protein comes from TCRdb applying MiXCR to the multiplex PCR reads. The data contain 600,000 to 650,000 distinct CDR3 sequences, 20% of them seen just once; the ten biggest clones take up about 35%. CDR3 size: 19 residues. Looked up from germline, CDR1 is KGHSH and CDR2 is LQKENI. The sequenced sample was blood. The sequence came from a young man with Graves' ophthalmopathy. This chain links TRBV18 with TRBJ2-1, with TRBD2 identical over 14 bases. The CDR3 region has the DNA TGTGTCAGCTCACTGGGACTAGCGGGAGCTACATACCGGTCCGATGAGCAGTTCTTC. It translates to CVSSLGLAGATYRSDEQFF.